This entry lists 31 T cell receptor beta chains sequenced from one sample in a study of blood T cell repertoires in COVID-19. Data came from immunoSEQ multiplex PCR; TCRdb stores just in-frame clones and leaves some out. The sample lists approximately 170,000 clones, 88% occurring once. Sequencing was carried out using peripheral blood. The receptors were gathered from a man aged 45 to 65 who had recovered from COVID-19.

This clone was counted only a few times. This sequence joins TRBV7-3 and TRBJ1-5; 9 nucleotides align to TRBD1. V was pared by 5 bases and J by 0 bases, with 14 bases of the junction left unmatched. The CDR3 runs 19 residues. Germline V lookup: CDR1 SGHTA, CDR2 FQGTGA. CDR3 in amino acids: CASSLNHWTGEYSNQPQHF. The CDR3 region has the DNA TGTGCCAGCAGCCTCAACCACTGGACAGGGGAATATAGCAATCAGCCCCAGCATTTT. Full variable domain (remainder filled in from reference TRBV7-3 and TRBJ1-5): GAGVSQTPSNKVTEKGKYVELRCDPISGHTALYWYRQSLGQGPEFLIYFQGTGAADDSGLPNDRFFAVRPEGSVSTLKIQRTERGDSAVYLCASSLNHWTGEYSNQPQHFGDGTRLSIL.

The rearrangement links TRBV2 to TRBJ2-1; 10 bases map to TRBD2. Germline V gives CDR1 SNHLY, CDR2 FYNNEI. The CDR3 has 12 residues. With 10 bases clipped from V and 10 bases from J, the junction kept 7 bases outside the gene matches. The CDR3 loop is CANKREGGEQFF. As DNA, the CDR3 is TGTGCCAACAAGCGGGAGGGAGGGGAGCAGTTCTTC.

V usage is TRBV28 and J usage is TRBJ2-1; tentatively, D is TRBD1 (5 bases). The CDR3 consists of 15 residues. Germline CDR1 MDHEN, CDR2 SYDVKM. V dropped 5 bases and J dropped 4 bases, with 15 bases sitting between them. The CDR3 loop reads CASSLEAGWYNEQFF. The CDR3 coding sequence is TGTGCCAGCAGTCTAGAGGCAGGGTGGTACAATGAGCAGTTCTTC.

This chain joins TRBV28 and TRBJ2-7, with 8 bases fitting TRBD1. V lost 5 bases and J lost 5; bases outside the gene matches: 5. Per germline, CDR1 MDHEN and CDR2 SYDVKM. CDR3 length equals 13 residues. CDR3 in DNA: TGTGCCAGCAGTCCCTGGACAGGGAACGAGCAGTACTTC. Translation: CASSPWTGNEQYF.

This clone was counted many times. The CDR3 DNA is TGTGCCAGCAGCAAGCGGGACGTGGAGCATTTT. Translating it yields CASSKRDVEHF. The chain uses TRBV21-1 and TRBJ1-5. TRBV21-1 is classified as a pseudogene. The CDR3 totals 11 residues.

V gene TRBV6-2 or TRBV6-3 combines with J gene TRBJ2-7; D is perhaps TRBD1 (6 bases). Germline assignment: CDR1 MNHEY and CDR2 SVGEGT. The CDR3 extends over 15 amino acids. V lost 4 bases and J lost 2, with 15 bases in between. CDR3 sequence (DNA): TGTGCCAGCAGTTCCACCGGGACATTTACCTACGAGCAGTACTTC. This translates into CASSSTGTFTYEQYF.

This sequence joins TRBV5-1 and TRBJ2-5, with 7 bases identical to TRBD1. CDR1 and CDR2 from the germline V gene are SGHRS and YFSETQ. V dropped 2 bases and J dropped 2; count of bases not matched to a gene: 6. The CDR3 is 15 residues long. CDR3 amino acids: CASSFVQGKQETQYF. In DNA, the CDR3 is TGCGCCAGCAGCTTCGTACAGGGGAAACAAGAGACCCAGTACTTC.

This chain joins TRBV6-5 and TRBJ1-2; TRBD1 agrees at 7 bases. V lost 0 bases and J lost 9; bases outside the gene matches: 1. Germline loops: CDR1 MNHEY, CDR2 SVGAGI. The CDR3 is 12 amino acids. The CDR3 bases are TGTGCCAGCAGTTACTCGACAGGGAGCTACACCTTC. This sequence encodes CASSYSTGSYTF.

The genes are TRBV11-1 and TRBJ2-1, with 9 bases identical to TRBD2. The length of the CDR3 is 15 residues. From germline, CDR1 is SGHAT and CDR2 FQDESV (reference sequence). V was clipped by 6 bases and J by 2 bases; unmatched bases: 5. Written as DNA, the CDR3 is TGTGCCAGCAGTACTCAGCGGGGGGCCTACAATGAGCAGTTCTTC. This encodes CASSTQRGAYNEQFF.

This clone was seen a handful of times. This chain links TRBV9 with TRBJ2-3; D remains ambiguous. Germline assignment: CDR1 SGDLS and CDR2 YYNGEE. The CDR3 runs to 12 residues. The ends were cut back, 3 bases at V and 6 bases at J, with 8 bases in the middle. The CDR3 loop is CASSARVDTQYF. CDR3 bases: TGTGCCAGCAGCGCCCGTGTGGATACGCAGTATTTT.

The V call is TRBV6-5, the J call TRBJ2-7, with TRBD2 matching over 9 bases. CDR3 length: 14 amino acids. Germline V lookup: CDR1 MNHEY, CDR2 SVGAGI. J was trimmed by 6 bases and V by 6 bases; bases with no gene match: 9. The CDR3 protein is CASSPGLAFREQYF. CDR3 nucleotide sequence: TGTGCCAGCAGCCCGGGACTAGCTTTCCGCGAGCAGTACTTC.

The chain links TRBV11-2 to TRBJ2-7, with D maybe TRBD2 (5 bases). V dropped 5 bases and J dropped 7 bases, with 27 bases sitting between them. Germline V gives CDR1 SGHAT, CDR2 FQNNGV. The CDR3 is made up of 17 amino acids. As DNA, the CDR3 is TGTGCCAGCAGCCCTACGAGGGTCAGACTAACATCGGGGGAGCAGTACTTC. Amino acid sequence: CASSPTRVRLTSGEQYF.

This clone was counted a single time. CDR3 bases: TGCAGCGCGGGACTAGCGGGAGCCAATGAGCAGTTCTTC. Translating gives CSAGLAGANEQFF. The gene calls are TRBV29-1 and TRBJ2-1, with 14 bases that match TRBD2. V gave up 7 bases and J gave up 6 bases; unmatched junction bases: 2. Germline lookup yields CDR1 SQVTM and CDR2 ANQGSEA. The CDR3 runs to 13 residues.

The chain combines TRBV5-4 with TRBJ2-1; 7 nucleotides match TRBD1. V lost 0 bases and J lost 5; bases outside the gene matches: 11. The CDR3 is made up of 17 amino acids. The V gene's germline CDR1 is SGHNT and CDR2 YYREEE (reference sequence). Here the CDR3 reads CASSLELRQGSNNEQFF. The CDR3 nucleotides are TGTGCCAGCAGCTTGGAACTCCGACAGGGTTCGAACAATGAGCAGTTCTTC.

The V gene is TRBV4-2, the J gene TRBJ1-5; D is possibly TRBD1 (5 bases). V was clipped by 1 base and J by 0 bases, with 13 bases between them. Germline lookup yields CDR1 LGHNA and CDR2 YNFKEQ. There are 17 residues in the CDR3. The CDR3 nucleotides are TGTGCCAGCAGCCAAGCCAGACAGTCGGGTAGCAATCAGCCCCAGCATTTT. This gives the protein CASSQARQSGSNQPQHF.

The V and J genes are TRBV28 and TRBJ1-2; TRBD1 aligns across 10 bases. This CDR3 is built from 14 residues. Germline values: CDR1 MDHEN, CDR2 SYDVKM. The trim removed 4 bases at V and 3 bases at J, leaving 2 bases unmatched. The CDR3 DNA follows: TGTGCCAGCAGTTGGACAGGGGGGTACTATGGCTACACCTTC. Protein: CASSWTGGYYGYTF.

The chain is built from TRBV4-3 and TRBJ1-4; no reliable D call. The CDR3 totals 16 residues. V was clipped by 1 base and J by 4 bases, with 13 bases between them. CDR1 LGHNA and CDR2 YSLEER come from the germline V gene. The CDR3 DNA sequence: TGCGCCAGCAGCCAAGGCACGGGCCGGGGTAATGAAAAACTGTTTTTT. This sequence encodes CASSQGTGRGNEKLFF.

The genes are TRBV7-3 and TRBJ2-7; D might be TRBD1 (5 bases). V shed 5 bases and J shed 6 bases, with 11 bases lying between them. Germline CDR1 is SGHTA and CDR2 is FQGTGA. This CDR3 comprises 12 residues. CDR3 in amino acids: CASSQGMGEQYF. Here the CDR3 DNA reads TGTGCCAGCAGCCAGGGAATGGGCGAGCAGTACTTC.

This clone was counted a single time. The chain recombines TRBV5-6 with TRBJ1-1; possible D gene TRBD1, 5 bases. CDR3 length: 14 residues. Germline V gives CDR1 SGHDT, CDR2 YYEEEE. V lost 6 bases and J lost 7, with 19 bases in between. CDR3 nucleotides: TGTGCCAGCACCAGGCGGGGCGGACTCGGTGAAGCTTTCTTT. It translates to CASTRRGGLGEAFF.

CDR3 bases: TGTGCCAGCGGAGAAAGATCGGGAAACACCATATATTTT. This encodes CASGERSGNTIYF. J is TRBJ1-3 and V is TRBV7-2; D is ambiguous. CDR1 is SGHTA, CDR2 FQGNSA, per germline. Trimming pared 8 bases from V and 4 bases from J, leaving 12 bases between. This CDR3 is 13 amino acids long.

CDR3 nucleotide sequence: TGTGCCAGCAGCTCTAATAGCGGTTATAGCACAGATACGCAGTATTTT. This translates into CASSSNSGYSTDTQYF. The J gene is TRBJ2-3, the V gene TRBV7-9, with D perhaps TRBD2 (6 bases). Germline V gene data show CDR1 as SEHNR and CDR2 as FQNEAQ (reference sequence). V lost 4 bases and J lost 0, with 14 bases in between. The CDR3 length is 16 residues.

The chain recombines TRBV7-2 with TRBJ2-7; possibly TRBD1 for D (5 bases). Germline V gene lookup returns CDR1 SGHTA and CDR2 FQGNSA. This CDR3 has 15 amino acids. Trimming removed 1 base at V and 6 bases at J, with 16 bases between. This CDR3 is CASSLGAGNRAEQYF. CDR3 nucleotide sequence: TGTGCCAGCAGCTTAGGCGCAGGGAATAGGGCCGAGCAGTACTTC.

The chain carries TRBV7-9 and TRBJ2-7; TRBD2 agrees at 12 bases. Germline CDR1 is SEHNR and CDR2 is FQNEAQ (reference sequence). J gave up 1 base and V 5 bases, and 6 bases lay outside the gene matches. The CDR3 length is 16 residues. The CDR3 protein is CASSPSLAGGSYEQYF. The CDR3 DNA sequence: TGTGCCAGCAGCCCCTCTCTAGCGGGAGGGTCCTACGAGCAGTACTTC.

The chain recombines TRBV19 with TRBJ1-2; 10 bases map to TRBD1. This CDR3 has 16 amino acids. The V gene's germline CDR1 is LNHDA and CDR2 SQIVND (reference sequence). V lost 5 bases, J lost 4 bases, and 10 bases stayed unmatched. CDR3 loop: CASSPTGTGAIYGYTF. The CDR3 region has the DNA TGTGCCAGTAGTCCGACCGGGACAGGGGCGATCTATGGCTACACCTTC.

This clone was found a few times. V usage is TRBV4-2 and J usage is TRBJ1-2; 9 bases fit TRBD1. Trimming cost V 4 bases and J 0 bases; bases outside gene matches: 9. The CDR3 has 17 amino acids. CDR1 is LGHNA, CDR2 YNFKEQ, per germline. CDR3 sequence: CASSRNRDRVANYGYTF. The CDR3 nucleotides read TGTGCCAGCAGCCGAAACCGGGACAGGGTGGCTAACTATGGCTACACCTTC.

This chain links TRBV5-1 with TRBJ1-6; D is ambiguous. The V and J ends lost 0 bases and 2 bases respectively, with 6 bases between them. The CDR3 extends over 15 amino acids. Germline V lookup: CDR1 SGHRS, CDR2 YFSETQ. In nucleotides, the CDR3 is TGCGCCAGCAGCTTGGACAGTACCTATAATTCACCCCTCCACTTT. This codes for CASSLDSTYNSPLHF. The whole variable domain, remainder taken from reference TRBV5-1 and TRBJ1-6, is KAGVTQTPRYLIKTRGQQVTLSCSPISGHRSVSWYQQTPGQGLQFLFEYFSETQRNKGNFPGRFSGRQFSNSRSEMNVSTLELGDSALYLCASSLDSTYNSPLHFGNGTRLTVT.

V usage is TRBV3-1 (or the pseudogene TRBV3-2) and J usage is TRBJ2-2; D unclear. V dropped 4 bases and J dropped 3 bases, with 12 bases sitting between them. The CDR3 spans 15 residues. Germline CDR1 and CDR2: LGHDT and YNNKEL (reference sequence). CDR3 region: CASSRPGEDTGELFF. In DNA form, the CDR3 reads TGTGCCAGCAGCCGACCCGGTGAGGACACCGGGGAGCTGTTTTTT.

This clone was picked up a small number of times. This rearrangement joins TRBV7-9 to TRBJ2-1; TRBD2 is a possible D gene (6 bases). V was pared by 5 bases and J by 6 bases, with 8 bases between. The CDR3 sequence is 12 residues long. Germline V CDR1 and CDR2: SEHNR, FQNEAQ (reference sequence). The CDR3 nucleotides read TGTGCCAGCAGCCGACTAGGCAATGAGCAGTTCTTC. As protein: CASSRLGNEQFF.

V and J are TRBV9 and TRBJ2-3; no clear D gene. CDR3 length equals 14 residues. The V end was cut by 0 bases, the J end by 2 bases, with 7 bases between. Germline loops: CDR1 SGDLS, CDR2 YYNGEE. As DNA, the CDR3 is TGTGCCAGCAGCGTAGGGGCCTACACAGATACGCAGTATTTT. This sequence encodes CASSVGAYTDTQYF.

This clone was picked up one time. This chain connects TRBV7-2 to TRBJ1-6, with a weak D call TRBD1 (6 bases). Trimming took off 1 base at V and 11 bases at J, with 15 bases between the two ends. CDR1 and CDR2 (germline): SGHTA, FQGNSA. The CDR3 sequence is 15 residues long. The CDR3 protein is CASSLEGQGLAPLHF. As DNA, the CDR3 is TGTGCCAGCAGCTTAGAAGGTCAGGGGTTGGCACCCCTCCACTTT.

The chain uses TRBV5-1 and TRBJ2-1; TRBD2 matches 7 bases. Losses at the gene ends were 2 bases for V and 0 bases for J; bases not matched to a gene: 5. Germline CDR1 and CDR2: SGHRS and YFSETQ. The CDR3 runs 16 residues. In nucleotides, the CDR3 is TGCGCCAGCAGCTTACCGACTAGCAGCTCCTACAATGAGCAGTTCTTC. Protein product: CASSLPTSSSYNEQFF. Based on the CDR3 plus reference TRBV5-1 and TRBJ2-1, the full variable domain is KAGVTQTPRYLIKTRGQQVTLSCSPISGHRSVSWYQQTPGQGLQFLFEYFSETQRNKGNFPGRFSGRQFSNSRSEMNVSTLELGDSALYLCASSLPTSSSYNEQFFGPGTRLTVL.